This record covers a single T cell receptor beta chain. Participants were aged about 18 to 100 years from approximately 23 US areas. This record belongs to a study of blood T cell repertoires in COVID-19. Trimming at V came to 1 base and at J to 7 bases, leaving 9 bases not matched to a gene. CDR3 length equals 18 residues. The germline V gene has CDR1 LGHNA and CDR2 YNFKEQ. In the original workflow: By means of reference gene primer amplification, nucleated cell counts were estimated. TCRdb's table, derived via immunoSEQ multiplex PCR, lists solely in-frame clones and lacks some. V and J calls and clone size are those listed in that table; D and trimming were worked out from the DNA. The data contain 250,000 or so clones, 83% of them singletons.

Input material: PBMCs or T cells enriched from blood (not recorded which). This clonotype was sampled from a middle-aged woman who had been exposed to COVID-19. The rearrangement uses TRBV4-2 and TRBJ2-1; TRBD2 matches 14 bases. CDR3 amino acids: CASSQAGTSGGRVNEQFF. The CDR3 DNA is TGTGCCAGCAGCCAAGCAGGGACTAGCGGGGGCCGAGTTAATGAGCAGTTCTTC.